These 14 T cell receptor beta chains share one sample of origin, sequenced in a study of T cells in Graves' hyperthyroidism and ophthalmopathy. Researchers amplified the TCR beta CDR3 regions from RNA transcripts. HTBI primers were used for first-round RT-PCR of the TCR CDR3. TCRdb re-called the multiplex PCR reads through MiXCR, storing one row per CDR3 protein. Of some 400,000 distinct CDR3 sequences listed, around 14% are singletons. The sample comprised blood. The receptor source for this set is an older woman with Graves' hyperthyroidism.

The rearrangement joins TRBV4-1 to TRBJ2-2; 9 bases fit TRBD1. CDR1 is MGHRA and CDR2 is YSYEKL in the germline V gene. V dropped 3 bases and J dropped 7; count of bases not matched to a gene: 3. The CDR3 is 14 residues long. CDR3 residues: CASSHRQGDGELFF. CDR3 in DNA: TGCGCCAGCAGCCATCGACAGGGGGACGGGGAGCTGTTTTTT.

V is TRBV27 and J is TRBJ2-1, with D perhaps TRBD2 (5 bases). The CDR3 totals 11 residues. Trimming cost V 2 bases and J 16 bases, with 12 bases left between them. Germline loops: CDR1 MNHEY, CDR2 SMNVEV (reference sequence). CDR3 sequence: CASSLNGRAFF. The CDR3 DNA reads as TGTGCCAGCAGTTTAAACGGGCGGGCTTTCTTC.

Only a few counts were recorded for this clonotype. The gene calls are TRBV4-1 and TRBJ2-1, with 7 bases fitting TRBD1. This CDR3 is built from 13 residues. With 3 bases clipped from V and 10 bases from J, the junction kept 6 bases outside the gene matches. Per the germline V gene, CDR1 is MGHRA and CDR2 is YSYEKL. The CDR3 sequence: CASSQGTVREQFF. CDR3 nucleotides: TGCGCCAGCAGCCAGGGGACAGTAAGGGAGCAGTTCTTC.

The table lists this clonotype with many counts. The chain recombines TRBV11-2 with TRBJ1-3; TRBD1 aligns across 10 bases. Germline V gene lookup returns CDR1 SGHAT and CDR2 FQNNGV. Losses at the gene ends were 0 bases for V and 10 bases for J; bases not matched to a gene: 3. This CDR3 spans 14 amino acids. The CDR3 here is CASSLEGTGETIYF. CDR3 nucleotide sequence: TGTGCCAGCAGCTTAGAAGGGACAGGGGAGACCATATATTTT.

This clonotype was counted a few times. The chain is built from TRBV5-4 and TRBJ1-1, with unresolved D. Germline CDR1 and CDR2: SGHNT and YYREEE (reference sequence). The CDR3 runs 13 residues. The ends were cut back, 3 bases at V and 1 base at J, with 7 bases in the middle. CDR3 bases: TGTGCCAGCAGCTGGTACAGGAACACTGAAGCTTTCTTT. Its protein product is CASSWYRNTEAFF.

This clonotype was picked up many times. This chain uses TRBV10-3 with TRBJ1-2; a possible D gene is TRBD1 (6 bases). The ends were cut back, 3 bases at V and 4 bases at J, with 9 bases in the middle. The germline V gene has CDR1 ENHRY and CDR2 SYGVKD. This CDR3 is built from 13 residues. For the CDR3, the DNA is TGTGCCATCAGTGAATCCAGGGGCTATGGCTACACCTTC. Its protein product is CAISESRGYGYTF.

This clonotype turned up a few times. The J gene is TRBJ1-2, the V gene TRBV30; no clear D. The germline V and J ends were trimmed by 4 bases and 8 bases, with 11 bases remaining between them. The length of the CDR3 is 11 residues. Looked up from germline, CDR1 is GTSNPN and CDR2 is SVGIG (reference sequence). The CDR3 nucleotides read TGTGCCTGGACCCCGATTGGAGGCTACACCTTC. This gives the protein CAWTPIGGYTF.

The V and J genes are TRBV5-1 and TRBJ2-2; TRBD2 agrees at 15 bases. The CDR3 totals 19 residues. With 7 bases clipped from V and 6 bases from J, the junction kept 16 bases outside the gene matches. Germline V gene lookup returns CDR1 SGHRS and CDR2 YFSETQ. The CDR3 nucleotides are TGCGCCAGCGGCTACGGGACTAGCGGGAGGAGTTTGTACGCCGGGGAGCTGTTTTTT. Amino acids: CASGYGTSGRSLYAGELFF.

This clonotype was observed many times. The chain recombines TRBV6-2 or TRBV6-3 with TRBJ2-5; D not certain. The CDR3 is 12 residues long. Germline CDR1 and CDR2: MNHEY and SVGEGT. V shed 0 bases and J shed 4 bases, with 3 bases lying between them. CDR3 DNA sequence: TGTGCCAGCAGTTACTCACCAGAGACCCAGTACTTC. It codes for CASSYSPETQYF.

This sequence joins TRBV13 and TRBJ2-3, with TRBD2 matching over 14 bases. V was clipped by 2 bases and J by 0 bases; unmatched bases: 7. This CDR3 is 19 amino acids long. CDR1 is PRHDT and CDR2 is FYEKMQ in the germline V gene (reference sequence). CDR3 bases: TGTGCCAGCAGCTTAAGAGGGGGACTAGCGGGAGTTAGCACAGATACGCAGTATTTT. Translating gives CASSLRGGLAGVSTDTQYF.

This chain uses TRBV5-1 with TRBJ2-5; D unclear. The CDR3 consists of 15 residues. V gave up 0 bases and J gave up 0 bases, with 9 bases separating them. CDR1 and CDR2 from the germline V gene are SGHRS and YFSETQ. The chain's CDR3 is CASSLANGYQETQYF. The CDR3, as DNA: TGCGCCAGCAGCTTGGCCAATGGGTACCAAGAGACCCAGTACTTC.

Many counts were recorded for this clonotype. This chain connects TRBV11-2 to TRBJ2-1; D gene unclear. Trimming removed 4 bases from V and 5 bases from J, with 9 bases in between. CDR1 and CDR2 from the germline V gene are SGHAT and FQNNGV. The CDR3 contains 13 residues. CDR3 amino acids: CASSSYRHNEQFF. CDR3 DNA sequence: TGTGCCAGCAGCTCCTATCGTCACAATGAGCAGTTCTTC.

This clonotype was seen just once. This chain connects TRBV5-6 to TRBJ2-7, with no clear D. The CDR3 consists of 17 residues. Trimming took off 1 base at V and 7 bases at J, with 24 bases between the two ends. The germline CDR1 and CDR2 sequences are SGHDT and YYEEEE. The DNA of the CDR3 is TGTGCCAGCAGCTTGTCGATCTCCGCCTACCGATCGAGGGAGCAGTACTTC. It codes for CASSLSISAYRSREQYF.

The CDR3 DNA reads TGTGCCAGCAGCCCGAACCCCCTAGCGGGAGGGCCAATGGAGACCCAGTACTTC. Translated: CASSPNPLAGGPMETQYF. The chain is built from TRBV7-6 and TRBJ2-5; 12 bases agree with TRBD2. CDR3 size: 18 residues. Germline trimming cut 5 bases from V and 5 bases from J; bases unmatched to any gene: 15. From germline, CDR1 is SGHVS and CDR2 FNYEAQ.